Here is one T cell receptor (beta chain) with its context. Its antigen is unidentified. The record originates from a study of identical twins. The V end was cut by 4 bases, the J end by 3 bases, with 21 bases between. CDR3 length: 17 residues. The germline CDR1 and CDR2 sequences are DFQATT and SNEGSKA (reference sequence). TCRdb re-analysed the 5' RACE reads in MiXCR, keeping a single row per CDR3 protein. The table lists some 630,000 distinct CDR3 sequences, under 8.5% of them singletons. The study's findings and limits: Part of the zero-insertion signal could reflect confounding by invariant MAIT and iNKT cells. Clonotypes of the beta chain that were abundant in cord blood carried fewer insertions (memory repertoires showed none). Out-of-frame TCR alpha sharing observed in monozygotic twins exceeded model estimates. Twins shared out-of-frame alpha sequences with excess low generation probability.

These data were also filed under a second study, of yellow fever vaccine responses in identical twins.

The sequenced sample consisted of PBMCs. The sequence came from a woman aged 18-29 years in good health. The chain carries TRBV20-1 and TRBJ1-4; D may be TRBD1 (6 bases). The CDR3 DNA is TGCAGTGCTACCCCTGCGGGGGGCGCGATCCCTAATGAAAAACTGTTTTTT. The encoded protein is CSATPAGGAIPNEKLFF.